This TCR beta chain was identified in a study of T cell responses to AZD1222 COVID-19 vaccine. The study, taken as a whole, reports: Among spike-specific TCRs, nearly half reportedly target unmutated variant regions. White British donors predominated, females outnumbered males, and clonal diversity was possibly underestimated.

Assay used: immunoSEQ multiplex PCR; TCRdb lists only in-frame clones, some missing. The sample carries 90,000 to 150,000 clones, around 89% recorded once. Worth noting for this clone: Its target is unknown.

The CDR3 contains 14 residues. The ends were cut back, 2 bases at V and 1 base at J, with 9 bases in the middle. Germline V gene data show CDR1 as SGHDT and CDR2 as YYEEEE. The sequenced sample was peripheral blood, obtained on day 0 of AZD1222 vaccination. This clonotype originated in an adult in good health. This sequence joins TRBV5-6 and TRBJ1-1; no firm D call. CDR3 DNA: TGTGCCAGCAGCTTCCCCAATACGAACACTGAAGCTTTCTTT. Translation gives CASSFPNTNTEAFF.